Listed below are T cell receptor beta chains from one sample, sequenced in a study of blood T cell repertoires in COVID-19. Produced via immunoSEQ multiplex PCR; TCRdb's table is partial and in-frame only. The table lists 120,000 to 150,000 clones, about 82% of them singletons. Sample: peripheral blood. These receptors originate from a woman in her forties with active or convalescent COVID-19. Each CDR3 is given with its conserved first and last residue.

J gene: TRBJ1-2; V gene: TRBV13; CDR3 protein: CASSLGRGTEPNYGYTF
J gene: TRBJ1-2; V gene: TRBV27; CDR3 protein: CASSYDTNYGYTF
J gene: TRBJ1-2; V gene: TRBV27; CDR3 protein: CASSSTGNGYTF
J gene: TRBJ2-1; V gene: TRBV6-5; CDR3 protein: CASSSPGQGANEQFF
J gene: TRBJ2-1; V gene: TRBV6-2/TRBV6-3; CDR3 protein: CASSYSGPSSYNEQFF
J gene: TRBJ2-5; V gene: TRBV14; CDR3 protein: CASSPGLALETQYF
J gene: TRBJ1-5; V gene: TRBV6-2/TRBV6-3; CDR3 protein: CASSYKPGMGNQPQHF
J gene: TRBJ2-3; V gene: TRBV12-3/TRBV12-4; CDR3 protein: CASRLDRADTQYF
J gene: TRBJ2-1; V gene: TRBV28; CDR3 protein: CASSLASRGNEQFF
J gene: TRBJ1-3; V gene: TRBV28; CDR3 protein: CASSLLGQGARGNTIYF
J gene: TRBJ1-4; V gene: TRBV5-1; CDR3 protein: CASSLGQFNEKLFF
J gene: TRBJ2-2; V gene: TRBV24-1; CDR3 protein: CATSDLGGGTSGNTGELFF
J gene: TRBJ2-7; V gene: TRBV10-1; CDR3 protein: CASSEHGDEQYF
J gene: TRBJ1-1; V gene: TRBV3-1/TRBV3-2; CDR3 protein: CASSRGGTGGNTEAFF
J gene: TRBJ1-1; V gene: TRBV6-2/TRBV6-3; CDR3 protein: CASSYREWTEAFF
J gene: TRBJ1-2; V gene: TRBV19; CDR3 protein: CASSRGRVGGYGYTF
J gene: TRBJ1-1; V gene: TRBV18; CDR3 protein: CASSPGITGDTEAFF
J gene: TRBJ2-3; V gene: TRBV6-4; CDR3 protein: CASSGTGGSTDTQYF
J gene: TRBJ2-2; V gene: TRBV7-2; CDR3 protein: CASSSGQGRIVSAGELFF
J gene: TRBJ1-5; V gene: TRBV7-9; CDR3 protein: CASSRDNDRNQPQHF
J gene: TRBJ2-3; V gene: TRBV5-1; CDR3 protein: CASSWGSGTSTDTQYF
J gene: TRBJ1-1; V gene: TRBV30; CDR3 protein: CAWSVLQGGFEAFF
J gene: TRBJ2-5; V gene: TRBV5-5; CDR3 protein: CASSLVPRDQETQYF
J gene: TRBJ2-5; V gene: TRBV5-1; CDR3 protein: CATTPGQGAGETQYF
J gene: TRBJ1-5; V gene: TRBV5-4; CDR3 protein: CASSVWTGPQPQHF
J gene: TRBJ1-1; V gene: TRBV9; CDR3 protein: CASSSHRGLNTEAFF
J gene: TRBJ2-1; V gene: TRBV7-6; CDR3 protein: CASSAGGGGLGQFF
J gene: TRBJ2-7; V gene: TRBV6-6; CDR3 protein: CASSLTFLGGRGNEQYF
J gene: TRBJ1-1; V gene: TRBV4-3; CDR3 protein: CASSQSLGQQNTEAFF
J gene: TRBJ1-4; V gene: TRBV28; CDR3 protein: CASSMGGKTNEKLFF
J gene: TRBJ1-1; V gene: TRBV7-2; CDR3 protein: CASSTLRVQAFF
J gene: TRBJ1-2; V gene: TRBV12-3/TRBV12-4; CDR3 protein: CASSPSSPSGYTF
J gene: TRBJ2-3; V gene: TRBV30; CDR3 protein: CAWSLQGLMDTQYF
J gene: TRBJ1-6; V gene: TRBV10-3; CDR3 protein: CATQGGPLVGNSPLHF
J gene: TRBJ2-3; V gene: TRBV2; CDR3 protein: CASRPRLAGLVDTQYF
J gene: TRBJ2-6; V gene: TRBV5-6; CDR3 protein: CASNPGPRQGSGANVLTF
J gene: TRBJ2-5; V gene: TRBV19; CDR3 protein: CASSIARIQETQYF
J gene: TRBJ1-1; V gene: TRBV5-6; CDR3 protein: CASSRGTATAFF
J gene: TRBJ1-2; V gene: TRBV28; CDR3 protein: CASRPTGWRGYTF
J gene: TRBJ2-1; V gene: TRBV24-1; CDR3 protein: CATSPSGGPSYNEQFF
J gene: TRBJ1-2; V gene: TRBV14; CDR3 protein: CASSQDRAYGYTF